This T cell receptor beta chain was sequenced for a study of blood T cell repertoires in COVID-19. Study details: Sources were T cells, B-cell-depleted T cells, or PBMCs; the material itself was cDNA or gDNA.

As handled by the study authors: From reference gene primer amplification, estimates of nucleated cell counts were derived. Using immunoSEQ multiplex PCR, the repertoire was profiled, and TCRdb retains in-frame clones only, with some absent. For V, J and clone size, that table is used; D and trimming come from the DNA. The top ten clones hold roughly a tenth of a sample with 210,000 or so clones, roughly 87% of them seen once. Germline-derived CDR1 and CDR2 are SGHRS and YFSETQ. Trimming took 4 bases from V and 4 from J; bases not matched to a gene: 21. This CDR3 is built from 20 residues. The study recruited people aged 18 to 89 years across approximately 23 US areas. Recovery among Cohort 3 donors was established by two negative PCRs, clearance, or symptom resolution.

The J gene is TRBJ2-3, the V gene TRBV5-1, with TRBD2 matching 10 bases. Material for sequencing was PBMCs or T cells enriched from blood (not recorded which). The sequence derives from a man aged 30 to 39 who had recovered from COVID-19. CDR3 DNA: TGCGCCAGCAGCCCCCATGACTGGGGTTCTAGCGGGAGACGGGCAGATACGCAGTATTTT. Translating it yields CASSPHDWGSSGRRADTQYF.